Below are 26 T cell receptor beta chains sequenced from a single sample in a study of T cells in Graves' hyperthyroidism and ophthalmopathy. Amplification targeted TCR beta CDR3 regions from RNA transcripts. The TCR CDR3 was amplified in a first-round RT-PCR using the HTBI primer set. TCRdb recomputed calls from the multiplex PCR reads with MiXCR, one row per CDR3 protein. The sample gives nearly 250,000 distinct CDR3 sequences, roughly 15% of which show up once; about 29% is in the top ten. Input material: blood. All receptors come from a woman in her late teens or twenties with Graves' ophthalmopathy.

A few counts support this clonotype. The chain carries TRBV3-1 and TRBJ2-1; 15 bases fit TRBD2. The CDR3 is 15 residues long. Germline lookup yields CDR1 LGHDT and CDR2 YNNKEL (reference sequence). Trimming cost V 0 bases and J 15 bases; bases outside gene matches: 6. This CDR3 is CASSQDGTSGRFPFF. CDR3 nucleotide sequence: TGTGCCAGCAGCCAAGATGGGACTAGCGGGAGGTTTCCGTTCTTC.

This clonotype was seen at least ten times. The genes are TRBV28 and TRBJ1-5; D remains ambiguous. The V end was cut by 6 bases, the J end by 9 bases, with 6 bases between. CDR3 length equals 10 residues. CDR1 and CDR2 from the germline V gene are MDHEN and SYDVKM. Here the CDR3 reads CASSSGPQHF. The CDR3 bases are TGTGCCAGCAGCTCGGGGCCCCAGCATTTT.

This chain links TRBV2 with TRBJ1-2, with 7 bases aligning to TRBD1. The CDR3 loop spans 13 amino acids. Germline trimming cut 0 bases from V and 8 bases from J; bases unmatched to any gene: 3. Germline V CDR1 and CDR2: SNHLY, FYNNEI. CDR3 region: CASSEARDRGYTF. As DNA, the CDR3 is TGTGCCAGCAGTGAAGCCCGGGACAGAGGCTACACCTTC.

For this clonotype: Sequence at one end of the junction differs from germline and may be a read error. This chain links TRBV7-6 with TRBJ2-7, with D maybe TRBD1 (5 bases). The CDR3 sequence is 16 residues long. CDR1 is SGHVS, CDR2 FNYEAQ, per germline. CDR3 residues: CASSEGAQSVTYGQYF. CDR3 nucleotide sequence: TGTGCCAGCAGCGAAGGGGCCCAATCGGTTACCTACGGGCAGTACTTC.

The rearrangement joins TRBV29-1 to TRBJ1-1; D uncertain. The CDR3 is made up of 12 amino acids. The V end lost 5 bases, the J end lost 1 base, and 8 bases lay between the germline ends. CDR1 is SQVTM, CDR2 ANQGSEA, per germline. This CDR3 reads CSVFKGNTEAFF. The CDR3 DNA reads TGCAGCGTTTTCAAAGGGAACACTGAAGCTTTCTTT. Full variable domain (remainder filled in from reference TRBV29-1 and TRBJ1-1): SAVISQKPSRDICQRGTSLTIQCQVDSQVTMMFWYRQQPGQSLTLIATANQGSEATYESGFVIDKFPISRPNLTFSTLTVSNMSPEDSSIYLCSVFKGNTEAFFGQGTRLTVV.

This clonotype was recorded many times. The rearrangement links TRBV20-1 to TRBJ1-2; no reliable D call. Between the trimmed V and J ends, which lost 6 bases and 2 bases, there was a span of 13 bases. The CDR3 loop spans 13 amino acids. Germline lookup yields CDR1 DFQATT and CDR2 SNEGSKA (reference sequence). The DNA for the CDR3 is TGCAGTGCCAGCCGAGGAAAAAACTATGGCTACACCTTC. Amino acids: CSASRGKNYGYTF.

This clonotype was picked up many times. The chain couples TRBV6-1 to TRBJ2-5; TRBD1 agrees at 8 bases. The CDR3 is made up of 17 amino acids. After removal of 2 bases from V and 4 bases from J, the junction contained 12 bases not matched to a gene. Germline assignment: CDR1 MNHNS and CDR2 SASEGT. CDR3 coding DNA: TGTGCCAGCAGTGAATGGGCCGGACAGGGTGAGGGAGAGACCCAGTACTTC. This gives the protein CASSEWAGQGEGETQYF.

This sequence joins TRBV5-6 and TRBJ1-5; 7 nucleotides match TRBD1. Germline-derived CDR1 and CDR2 are SGHDT and YYEEEE. The J segment lost 0 bases and the V segment lost 3 bases, leaving 6 bases of the junction unmatched. The CDR3 is made up of 16 amino acids. The CDR3 DNA follows: TGTGCCAGCAGCTGGGCGGGACAGTCTAGCAATCAGCCCCAGCATTTT. Translating gives CASSWAGQSSNQPQHF.

This clonotype was seen only a few times. The chain joins TRBV19 to TRBJ2-1; D is unclear. The CDR3 totals 13 residues. Germline lookup yields CDR1 LNHDA and CDR2 SQIVND (reference sequence). Trimming cost V 8 bases and J 4 bases, with 12 bases left between them. The CDR3: CASAERGYNEQFF. In DNA form, the CDR3 reads TGTGCCAGTGCAGAGCGTGGGTACAATGAGCAGTTCTTC.

This clonotype was found many times. The chain has TRBV27 and TRBJ2-1; no reliable D call. V lost 5 bases, J lost 8 bases, and 13 bases lay in between. CDR3 length: 13 residues. Looked up from germline, CDR1 is MNHEY and CDR2 is SMNVEV (reference sequence). The CDR3 here is CASSALQVHEQFF. CDR3 DNA: TGTGCCAGCAGTGCCCTCCAGGTACATGAGCAGTTCTTC.

This clonotype was counted ten times or more. The chain recombines TRBV6-1 with TRBJ1-1; 8 positions match TRBD1. The CDR3 has 13 amino acids. Unmatched junction bases numbered 5, after V lost 6 bases and J lost 5 bases. Per the germline V gene, CDR1 is MNHNS and CDR2 is SASEGT. CDR3 sequence reads: CASSDRGWTEAFF. DNA of the CDR3: TGTGCCAGCAGCGACAGGGGTTGGACTGAAGCTTTCTTT.

The sample holds many counts of this clonotype. This chain joins TRBV30 and TRBJ2-2; maybe TRBD2 (5 bases). CDR1 is GTSNPN, CDR2 SVGIG, per germline (reference sequence). The length of the CDR3 is 13 residues. Between the trimmed V and J ends, which lost 7 bases and 3 bases, there was a span of 12 bases. CDR3 bases: TGTGCCTTTCCTAGAGGGTACACCGGGGAGCTGTTTTTT. As protein: CAFPRGYTGELFF. The whole variable domain, remainder taken from reference TRBV30 and TRBJ2-2, is SQTIHQWPATLVQPVGSPLSLECTVEGTSNPNLYWYRQAAGRGLQLLFYSVGIGQISSEVPQNLSASRPQDRQFILSSKKLLLSDSGFYLCAFPRGYTGELFFGEGSRLTVL.

Ten or more counts support this clonotype. The chain has TRBV12-5 and TRBJ2-7; no firm D call. The germline V and J ends were trimmed by 4 bases and 1 base, with 5 bases remaining between them. The V gene's germline CDR1 is LGHNT and CDR2 FRNRAP. CDR3 length equals 12 residues. The CDR3: CASGYTSYEQYF. In DNA, the CDR3 is TGTGCTAGTGGTTACACTTCCTACGAGCAGTACTTC.

This clonotype was observed at least ten times. CDR3 in DNA: TGCGCCAGCAGCTTGGCTGCTTTGGGAATTGGAAACACCATATATTTT. This gives the protein CASSLAALGIGNTIYF. The rearrangement uses TRBV5-1 and TRBJ1-3; D is unresolved. Germline CDR1 SGHRS, CDR2 YFSETQ. The V end lost 0 bases, the J end lost 3 bases, and 13 bases lay between the germline ends. This CDR3 contains 16 residues.

This clonotype was detected a few times. V usage is TRBV7-8 and J usage is TRBJ1-1; the D is unclear. This CDR3 region has 14 residues. Trimming pared 1 base from V and 3 bases from J, leaving 9 bases between. Looked up from germline, CDR1 is SGHVS and CDR2 is FQNEAQ. The CDR3 reads CASSLEAGYTEAFF. CDR3 nucleotide sequence: TGTGCCAGCAGCTTAGAGGCCGGGTACACTGAAGCTTTCTTT.

This clonotype was detected many times. CDR3 sequence (DNA): TGTGCCAGCAGTGGGGCAGGGCGGTCCTACGAGCAGTACTTC. It encodes CASSGAGRSYEQYF. The chain carries TRBV28 and TRBJ2-7; the D gene is possibly TRBD1 (5 bases). Germline lookup yields CDR1 MDHEN and CDR2 SYDVKM. The CDR3 has 14 amino acids. V was clipped by 5 bases and J by 1 base, with 12 bases between them.

There are many counts of this clonotype. This CDR3 reads CSARDQGQGRAKNIQYF. As DNA, the CDR3 is TGCAGTGCTAGAGATCAGGGACAGGGCCGAGCCAAAAACATTCAGTACTTC. The chain employs TRBV20-1 and TRBJ2-4; TRBD1 agrees at 9 bases. Germline V gives CDR1 DFQATT, CDR2 SNEGSKA (reference sequence). The CDR3 is made up of 17 amino acids. V was pared by 0 bases and J by 0 bases, with 6 bases of the junction left unmatched.

This clonotype was detected many times. This chain links TRBV6-2 or TRBV6-3 with TRBJ2-7, with D unresolved. Trimming removed 3 bases at V and 0 bases at J, with 12 bases between. From germline, CDR1 is MNHEY and CDR2 SVGEGT. The CDR3 loop spans 15 amino acids. Here the CDR3 DNA reads TGTGCCAGCAGTTATACCCGAGGATACTCCTACGAGCAGTACTTC. It encodes CASSYTRGYSYEQYF.

The chain has TRBV24-1 and TRBJ1-6; 9 nucleotides align to TRBD1. This CDR3 spans 15 amino acids. The J segment lost 10 bases and the V segment lost 5 bases, leaving 8 bases of the junction unmatched. The germline V gene encodes CDR1 KGHDR and CDR2 SFDVKD. The CDR3 loop is CATSVSGQGNSPLHF. The CDR3 DNA reads as TGTGCCACCAGTGTCTCCGGACAGGGGAACTCACCCCTCCACTTT.

The genes are TRBV20-1 and TRBJ1-5, with D tentatively TRBD1 (6 bases). The CDR3 contains 14 residues. Germline CDR1 DFQATT, CDR2 SNEGSKA (reference sequence). V was trimmed by 6 bases and J by 1 base, leaving 13 bases between them. The CDR3 nucleotides read TGCAGTGCAGCGGGGGGCGGCAGCAATCAGCCCCAGCATTTT. This sequence encodes CSAAGGGSNQPQHF.

The table lists this clonotype with many counts. The chain couples TRBV18 to TRBJ1-5; 10 bases align to TRBD1. Trimming removed 8 bases from V and 3 bases from J; junction bases left unmatched: 4. This CDR3 is 14 amino acids long. The germline gives CDR1 KGHSH, CDR2 LQKENI. The CDR3 sequence is CASRGTGDNQPQHF. The CDR3 DNA is TGTGCCAGCCGGGGGACAGGGGACAATCAGCCCCAGCATTTT.

There are a few counts of this clonotype. The V call is TRBV6-1, the J call TRBJ1-1; a weak D match, TRBD1 (5 bases). V lost 5 bases, J lost 4 bases, and 14 bases lay in between. The CDR3 consists of 14 residues. Germline-derived CDR1 and CDR2 are MNHNS and SASEGT. CDR3 sequence (DNA): TGTGCCAGCAGTTCAGGGATCGGCGGCACTGAAGCTTTCTTT. Amino acids: CASSSGIGGTEAFF.

V usage is TRBV6-2 or TRBV6-3 and J usage is TRBJ2-1; 16 nucleotides agree with TRBD2. The CDR3 loop spans 15 amino acids. Unmatched junction bases numbered 1, after V lost 5 bases and J lost 6 bases. Looked up from germline, CDR1 is MNHEY and CDR2 is SVGEGT. The CDR3 nucleotides read TGTGCCAGCAGTGGGACTAGCGGGAGGGCCAATGAGCAGTTCTTC. Amino acids: CASSGTSGRANEQFF.

To note about this clonotype: A much larger clonotype is one base distant, so this may be a read error. This sequence joins TRBV12-5 and TRBJ2-2; D possibly corresponds to TRBD2 (5 bases). The CDR3 totals 14 residues. Germline V gene lookup returns CDR1 LGHNT and CDR2 FRNRAP. For the CDR3, the DNA is TGTGCTAGTGGTACGGACCTGAACACCGGGGAGCCGTTTTTT. Amino acid sequence: CASGTDLNTGEPFF. The variable domain in full, completed from reference TRBV12-5 and TRBJ2-2, reads DARVTQTPRHKVTEMGQEVTMRCQPILGHNTVFWYRQTMMQGLELLAYFRNRAPLDDSGMPKDRFSAEMPDATLATLKIQPSEPRDSAVYFCASGTDLNTGEPFFGEGSRLTVL.

In its sample, this clonotype was seen many times. CDR3 DNA: TGTGCCAGCAGTGAGGGACTAGACACCGGGGAGCTGTTTTTT. Translating it yields CASSEGLDTGELFF. The gene calls are TRBV6-1 and TRBJ2-2, with TRBD2 identical over 8 bases. Germline V CDR1 and CDR2: MNHNS, SASEGT. Trimming took 3 bases from V and 3 from J; bases not matched to a gene: 0. This CDR3 comprises 14 residues.

This clonotype was observed at least ten times. The rearrangement joins TRBV6-1 to TRBJ2-1, with TRBD2 matching 9 bases. Germline V CDR1 and CDR2: MNHNS, SASEGT. Trimming took 2 bases from V and 4 from J; bases not matched to a gene: 9. The CDR3 is 17 residues long. The CDR3: CASSESAGLARYNEQFF. The CDR3 nucleotides are TGTGCCAGCAGTGAATCGGCGGGACTAGCAAGATACAATGAGCAGTTCTTC.